What follows are 28 T cell receptor beta chains derived from one specimen sequenced in a study of control samples from healthy donors and cancer patients. TCRdb keeps only in-frame clones here, not all; method: immunoSEQ multiplex PCR. The table lists about 50,000 clones, over 90% of them singletons, with roughly a quarter in the top ten. The specimen sequenced was PBMCs. The receptors stem from a woman in her fifties or sixties with head and neck cancer.

The chain has TRBV30 and TRBJ1-6; D is undetermined. CDR3 length equals 14 residues. Trimming took off 0 bases at V and 7 bases at J, with 10 bases between the two ends. The germline V gene has CDR1 GTSNPN and CDR2 SVGIG (reference sequence). CDR3 nucleotide sequence: TGTGCCTGGAGTGTAGGCGGGGAGAATTCACCCCTCCACTTT. Translation gives CAWSVGGENSPLHF.

A note on this clone: Other nucleotide sequences from this sample produce the same CDR3. J is TRBJ1-5 and V is TRBV2, with a tentative D call TRBD1 (5 bases). The CDR3 spans 13 residues. CDR1 is SNHLY and CDR2 is FYNNEI in the germline V gene. Trimming cost V 6 bases and J 1 base, with 7 bases left between them. CDR3 loop: CASRRDSNQPQHF. CDR3 nucleotide sequence: TGTGCCAGCAGGAGGGACAGCAATCAGCCCCAGCATTTT.

The chain combines TRBV28 with TRBJ1-4, with no clear D. The V gene's germline CDR1 is MDHEN and CDR2 SYDVKM. The V end was cut by 4 bases, the J end by 5 bases, with 14 bases between. The CDR3 loop spans 15 amino acids. The CDR3, as DNA: TGTGCCAGCAGTTCCCTTGGGGAGGGAAATGAAAAACTGTTTTTT. Protein product: CASSSLGEGNEKLFF.

The chain carries TRBV27 and TRBJ2-3; 10 bases are shared with TRBD2. CDR1 is MNHEY, CDR2 SMNVEV, per germline (reference sequence). There are 16 residues in the CDR3. V was pared by 5 bases and J by 4 bases, with 9 bases of the junction left unmatched. The CDR3 region has the DNA TGTGCCAGCAGTCGATTAGCGGGGGGTAGCCCAGATACGCAGTATTTT. Its protein product is CASSRLAGGSPDTQYF.

V and J are TRBV6-2 or TRBV6-3 and TRBJ2-7, with unresolved D. Trimming removed 2 bases from V and 6 bases from J, with 11 bases in between. From germline, CDR1 is MNHEY and CDR2 SVGEGT. There are 13 residues in the CDR3. The CDR3, as DNA: TGTGCCAGCAGTTACCCCCGGGCCCCCGAGCAGTACTTC. Translating it yields CASSYPRAPEQYF.

The rearrangement links TRBV19 to TRBJ2-7; tentative D call: TRBD1 (6 bases). V dropped 5 bases and J dropped 2 bases, with 13 bases sitting between them. The germline V gene encodes CDR1 LNHDA and CDR2 SQIVND (reference sequence). The CDR3 extends over 14 amino acids. The CDR3 region has the DNA TGTGCCAGTAGTTCGACAGGAGGAGCCTACGAGCAGTACTTC. Protein sequence: CASSSTGGAYEQYF.

This rearrangement joins TRBV30 to TRBJ2-1; no clear D gene. This CDR3 is 12 amino acids long. Germline values: CDR1 GTSNPN, CDR2 SVGIG (reference sequence). Trimming took 4 bases from V and 7 from J, leaving 11 bases between them. CDR3 DNA: TGTGCCTGGACCCTTTTGGCAAATGAGCAGTTCTTC. This translates into CAWTLLANEQFF.

The chain combines TRBV29-1 with TRBJ2-1; tentatively, D is TRBD2 (5 bases). V dropped 2 bases and J dropped 2 bases, with 10 bases sitting between them. The V gene's germline CDR1 is SQVTM and CDR2 ANQGSEA. This CDR3 comprises 14 residues. In DNA form, the CDR3 reads TGCAGCGTTGAACGGACTTTGCCCTACAATGAGCAGTTCTTC. The encoded protein is CSVERTLPYNEQFF.

The gene calls are TRBV30 and TRBJ1-1, with TRBD1 identical over 10 bases. V was pared by 0 bases and J by 4 bases, with 5 bases of the junction left unmatched. Germline V gives CDR1 GTSNPN, CDR2 SVGIG (reference sequence). The CDR3 is 15 residues long. The CDR3 protein is CAWSVLGTGATEAFF. The CDR3 DNA is TGTGCCTGGAGTGTTTTAGGGACAGGGGCCACTGAAGCTTTCTTT.

V usage is TRBV7-9 and J usage is TRBJ1-4; 11 bases fit TRBD1. After removal of 3 bases from V and 6 bases from J, the junction contained 0 bases not matched to a gene. This CDR3 spans 14 amino acids. Germline V CDR1 and CDR2: SEHNR, FQNEAQ (reference sequence). This chain's CDR3 is CASSLGQGDEKLFF. CDR3 sequence (DNA): TGTGCCAGCAGCTTGGGACAGGGGGATGAAAAACTGTTTTTT.

The J gene is TRBJ1-5, the V gene TRBV5-1; no clear D. The germline CDR1 and CDR2 sequences are SGHRS and YFSETQ. Deletions cut 0 bases from V and 7 bases from J, with 5 bases between. The CDR3 runs 12 residues. CDR3 protein: CASSLEGQPQHF. CDR3 DNA sequence: TGCGCCAGCAGCTTGGAGGGACAGCCCCAGCATTTT.

The CDR3, as DNA: TGTGCCAGCAGCTTGCTTATATCTAGCACAGATACGCAGTATTTT. Protein sequence: CASSLLISSTDTQYF. The rearrangement links TRBV5-4 to TRBJ2-3; no definite D call. Germline lookup yields CDR1 SGHNT and CDR2 YYREEE (reference sequence). V gave up 1 base and J gave up 0 bases, with 9 bases separating them. CDR3 length equals 15 residues.

The rearrangement joins TRBV7-8 to TRBJ1-2, with 7 bases fitting TRBD1. Germline V gene lookup returns CDR1 SGHVS and CDR2 FQNEAQ. Germline trimming cut 5 bases from V and 7 bases from J; bases unmatched to any gene: 10. The CDR3 consists of 14 residues. The CDR3 DNA sequence: TGTGCCAGCAGCCCCTCGACAGGGCGCCGTGGCTACACCTTC. This encodes CASSPSTGRRGYTF.

V gene TRBV28 combines with J gene TRBJ2-1; 9 nucleotides line up with TRBD2. V gave up 2 bases and J gave up 12 bases; unmatched junction bases: 8. CDR1 and CDR2 (germline): MDHEN, SYDVKM. The CDR3 is 14 amino acids. CDR3 loop: CASSLGGLARVQFF. CDR3 nucleotide sequence: TGTGCCAGCAGTTTAGGGGGACTAGCTAGGGTGCAGTTCTTC.

This sequence joins TRBV4-1 and TRBJ2-7; D is ambiguous. The V end lost 0 bases, the J end lost 1 base, and 4 bases lay between the germline ends. Germline V lookup: CDR1 MGHRA, CDR2 YSYEKL. CDR3 length: 13 residues. The CDR3 protein is CASSQEYSYEQYF. The CDR3 nucleotides are TGCGCCAGCAGCCAAGAGTATTCCTACGAGCAGTACTTC.

This clone was recorded once. The chain joins TRBV18 to TRBJ2-1; TRBD2 aligns across 7 bases. The junction had 7 bases not matched to a gene; V was cut back by 6 bases and J by 2 bases. The CDR3 loop spans 15 amino acids. Germline CDR1 is KGHSH and CDR2 is LQKENI. In DNA form, the CDR3 reads TGTGCCAGCTCGCCGTCTAGCGGAACCTACAATGAGCAGTTCTTC. Translated, it gives CASSPSSGTYNEQFF.

The chain employs TRBV27 and TRBJ1-6; a weak D match, TRBD1 (5 bases). Germline V gene data show CDR1 as MNHEY and CDR2 as SMNVEV (reference sequence). V shed 0 bases and J shed 6 bases, with 12 bases lying between them. The CDR3 covers 16 residues. CDR3 sequence (DNA): TGTGCCAGCAGTTTATCGGTGGGAGGGGCTAATTCACCCCTCCACTTT. Translating it yields CASSLSVGGANSPLHF.

This clone has only a few counts. The V gene is TRBV14, the J gene TRBJ2-5, with no clear D. Deletions cut 2 bases from V and 9 bases from J, with 10 bases between. The CDR3 length is 12 residues. Germline CDR1 reads SGHDN; CDR2 reads FVKESK. This CDR3 is CASSQRRQAQYF. CDR3 nucleotide sequence: TGTGCCAGCAGCCAAAGACGTCAAGCCCAGTACTTC.

The chain joins TRBV6-6 to TRBJ2-7; 9 bases are a match to TRBD1. V gave up 5 bases and J gave up 5 bases; unmatched junction bases: 4. Germline CDR1 MNHNY, CDR2 SVGAGI (reference sequence). There are 13 residues in the CDR3. The DNA of the CDR3 is TGTGCCAGCAGTAGGACAGGGGTACACGAGCAGTACTTC. This gives the protein CASSRTGVHEQYF.

The chain couples TRBV5-1 to TRBJ1-1; no clear D gene. The germline V gene encodes CDR1 SGHRS and CDR2 YFSETQ. The CDR3 spans 14 residues. V was pared by 4 bases and J by 4 bases, with 14 bases between. The CDR3 spells CASSGGGPGTEAFF. In DNA, the CDR3 is TGCGCCAGCAGCGGAGGAGGTCCGGGCACTGAAGCTTTCTTT.

The V gene is TRBV27, the J gene TRBJ2-6, with D unresolved. This CDR3 comprises 16 residues. V was trimmed by 3 bases and J by 1 base, leaving 10 bases between them. Germline V gene lookup returns CDR1 MNHEY and CDR2 SMNVEV (reference sequence). The CDR3 coding sequence is TGTGCCAGCAGTTTCGGGTTAGGGTCTGGGGCCAACGTCCTGACTTTC. Translated, it gives CASSFGLGSGANVLTF.

V is TRBV2 and J is TRBJ1-5; D call uncertain. V was shortened by 2 bases and J by 3 bases, with 8 bases between the two germline ends. The germline V gene encodes CDR1 SNHLY and CDR2 FYNNEI. There are 14 residues in the CDR3. The CDR3 loop reads CASSETALNQPQHF. As DNA, the CDR3 is TGTGCCAGCAGTGAAACGGCCCTCAATCAGCCCCAGCATTTT. Together with reference TRBV2 and TRBJ1-5, the CDR3 gives the full variable domain: EPEVTQTPSHQVTQMGQEVILRCVPISNHLYFYWYRQILGQKVEFLVSFYNNEISEKSEIFDDQFSVERPDGSNFTLKIRSTKLEDSAMYFCASSETALNQPQHFGDGTRLSIL.

The V and J genes are TRBV11-3 and TRBJ2-2, with D unclear. This CDR3 is built from 17 residues. Germline V gene lookup returns CDR1 SGHNT and CDR2 YENEEA. V lost 0 bases and J lost 0, with 11 bases in between. The CDR3 DNA follows: TGTGCCAGCAGCTTAGATCGAATGACGGCGAACACCGGGGAGCTGTTTTTT. It yields the protein CASSLDRMTANTGELFF.

V and J are TRBV27 and TRBJ2-7, with a tentative D call TRBD2 (6 bases). Trimming left V 6 bases short and J 3 bases short, with 12 bases between. The CDR3 is 13 residues long. Per germline, CDR1 MNHEY and CDR2 SMNVEV (reference sequence). The DNA for the CDR3 is TGTGCCAGCAGGCAGCGGGCGCTCTACGAGCAGTACTTC. It encodes CASRQRALYEQYF.

This chain uses TRBV27 with TRBJ2-7; D not resolved. V shed 5 bases and J shed 5 bases, with 13 bases lying between them. This CDR3 contains 13 residues. From germline, CDR1 is MNHEY and CDR2 SMNVEV (reference sequence). The CDR3 here is CASSHKVRDEQYF. In DNA, the CDR3 is TGTGCCAGCAGTCATAAGGTACGGGACGAGCAGTACTTC.

V usage is TRBV19 and J usage is TRBJ1-1; D remains unclear. V was trimmed by 6 bases and J by 1 base, leaving 9 bases between them. Germline V CDR1 and CDR2: LNHDA, SQIVND (reference sequence). This CDR3 is built from 13 residues. The CDR3 DNA sequence: TGTGCCAGTAGCCTGGACGAGAACACTGAAGCTTTCTTT. Translating gives CASSLDENTEAFF.

This sequence joins TRBV7-9 and TRBJ1-1; D unresolved. Trimming took off 2 bases at V and 3 bases at J, with 10 bases between the two ends. This CDR3 region has 14 residues. Germline V gene sequence: CDR1 SEHNR, CDR2 FQNEAQ (reference sequence). CDR3 loop: CASSLRHLDTEAFF. The CDR3 DNA reads as TGTGCCAGCAGCTTACGGCACCTAGACACTGAAGCTTTCTTT.

The gene calls are TRBV2 and TRBJ1-2, with a weak D call TRBD1 (5 bases). The V end was cut by 0 bases, the J end by 4 bases, with 6 bases between. CDR3 length: 13 residues. The germline V gene encodes CDR1 SNHLY and CDR2 FYNNEI. The CDR3 bases are TGTGCCAGCAGTGAAGCCCAGGGCTATGGCTACACCTTC. Amino acids: CASSEAQGYGYTF. The full variable domain, with the rest looked up from reference TRBV2 and TRBJ1-2, is EPEVTQTPSHQVTQMGQEVILRCVPISNHLYFYWYRQILGQKVEFLVSFYNNEISEKSEIFDDQFSVERPDGSNFTLKIRSTKLEDSAMYFCASSEAQGYGYTFGSGTRLTVV.